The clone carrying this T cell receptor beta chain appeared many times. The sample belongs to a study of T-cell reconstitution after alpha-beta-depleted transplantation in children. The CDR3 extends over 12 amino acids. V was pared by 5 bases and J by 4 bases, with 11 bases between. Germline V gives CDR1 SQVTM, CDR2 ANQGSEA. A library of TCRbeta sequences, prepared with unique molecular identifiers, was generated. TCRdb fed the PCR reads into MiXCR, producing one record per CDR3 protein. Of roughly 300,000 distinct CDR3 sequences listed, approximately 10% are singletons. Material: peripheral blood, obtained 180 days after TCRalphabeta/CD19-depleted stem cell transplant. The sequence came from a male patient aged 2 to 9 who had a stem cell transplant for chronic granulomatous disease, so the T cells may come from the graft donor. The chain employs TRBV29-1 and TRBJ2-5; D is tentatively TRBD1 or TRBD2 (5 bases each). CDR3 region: CSVQGRRETQYF. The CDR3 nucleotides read TGCAGCGTTCAGGGACGTAGAGAGACCCAGTACTTC.